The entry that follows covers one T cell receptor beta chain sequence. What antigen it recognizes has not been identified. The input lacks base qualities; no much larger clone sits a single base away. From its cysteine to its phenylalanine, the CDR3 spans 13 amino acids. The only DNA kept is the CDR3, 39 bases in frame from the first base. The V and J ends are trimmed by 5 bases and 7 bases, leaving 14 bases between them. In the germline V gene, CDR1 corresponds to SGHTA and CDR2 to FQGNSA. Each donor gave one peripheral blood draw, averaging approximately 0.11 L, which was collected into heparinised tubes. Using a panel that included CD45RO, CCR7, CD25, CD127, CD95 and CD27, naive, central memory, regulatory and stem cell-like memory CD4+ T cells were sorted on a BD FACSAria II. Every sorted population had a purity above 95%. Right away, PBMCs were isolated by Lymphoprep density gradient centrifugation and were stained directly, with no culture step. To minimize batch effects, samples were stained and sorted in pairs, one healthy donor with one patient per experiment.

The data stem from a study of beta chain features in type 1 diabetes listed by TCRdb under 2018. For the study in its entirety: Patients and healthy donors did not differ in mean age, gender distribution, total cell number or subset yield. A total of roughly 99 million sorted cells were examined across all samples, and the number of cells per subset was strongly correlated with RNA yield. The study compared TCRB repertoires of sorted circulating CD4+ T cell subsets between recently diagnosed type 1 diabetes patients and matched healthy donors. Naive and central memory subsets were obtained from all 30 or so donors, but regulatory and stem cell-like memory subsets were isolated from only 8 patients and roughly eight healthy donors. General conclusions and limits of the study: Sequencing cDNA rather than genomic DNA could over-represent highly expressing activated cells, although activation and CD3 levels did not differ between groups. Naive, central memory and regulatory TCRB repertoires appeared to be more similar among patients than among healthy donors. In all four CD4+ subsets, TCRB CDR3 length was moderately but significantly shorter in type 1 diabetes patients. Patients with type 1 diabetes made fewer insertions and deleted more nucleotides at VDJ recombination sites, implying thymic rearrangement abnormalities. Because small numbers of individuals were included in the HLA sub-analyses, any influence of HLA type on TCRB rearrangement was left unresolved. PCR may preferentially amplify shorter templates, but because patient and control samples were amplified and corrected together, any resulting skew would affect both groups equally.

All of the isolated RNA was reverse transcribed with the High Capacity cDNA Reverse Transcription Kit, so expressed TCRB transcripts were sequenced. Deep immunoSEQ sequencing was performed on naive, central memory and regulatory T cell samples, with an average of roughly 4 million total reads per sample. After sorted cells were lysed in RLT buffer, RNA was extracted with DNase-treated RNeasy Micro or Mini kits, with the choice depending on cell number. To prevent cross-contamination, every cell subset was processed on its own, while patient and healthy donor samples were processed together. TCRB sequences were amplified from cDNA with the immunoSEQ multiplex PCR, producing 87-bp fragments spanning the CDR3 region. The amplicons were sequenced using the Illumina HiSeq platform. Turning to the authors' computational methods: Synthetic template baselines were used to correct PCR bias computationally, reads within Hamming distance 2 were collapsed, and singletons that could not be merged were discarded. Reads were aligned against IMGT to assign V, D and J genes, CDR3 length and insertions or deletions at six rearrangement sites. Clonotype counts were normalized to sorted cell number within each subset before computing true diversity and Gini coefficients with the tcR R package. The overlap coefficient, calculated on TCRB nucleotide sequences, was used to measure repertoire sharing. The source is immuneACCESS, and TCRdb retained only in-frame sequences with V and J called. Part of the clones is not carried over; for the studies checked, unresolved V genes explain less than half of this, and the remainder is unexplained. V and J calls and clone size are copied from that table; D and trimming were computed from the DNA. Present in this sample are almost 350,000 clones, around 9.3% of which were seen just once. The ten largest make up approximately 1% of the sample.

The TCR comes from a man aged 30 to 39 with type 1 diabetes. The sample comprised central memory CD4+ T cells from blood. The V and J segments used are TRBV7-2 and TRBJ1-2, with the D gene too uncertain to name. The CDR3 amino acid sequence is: CASSRPGVGGYTF. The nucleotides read TGTGCCAGCAGCCGCCCCGGGGTAGGTGGCTACACCTTC. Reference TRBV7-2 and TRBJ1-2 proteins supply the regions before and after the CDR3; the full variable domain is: GAGVSQSPSNKVTEKGKDVELRCDPISGHTALYWYRQSLGQGLEFLIYFQGNSAPDKSGLPSDRFSAERTGGSVSTLTIQRTQQEDSAVYLCASSRPGVGGYTFGSGTRLTVV.